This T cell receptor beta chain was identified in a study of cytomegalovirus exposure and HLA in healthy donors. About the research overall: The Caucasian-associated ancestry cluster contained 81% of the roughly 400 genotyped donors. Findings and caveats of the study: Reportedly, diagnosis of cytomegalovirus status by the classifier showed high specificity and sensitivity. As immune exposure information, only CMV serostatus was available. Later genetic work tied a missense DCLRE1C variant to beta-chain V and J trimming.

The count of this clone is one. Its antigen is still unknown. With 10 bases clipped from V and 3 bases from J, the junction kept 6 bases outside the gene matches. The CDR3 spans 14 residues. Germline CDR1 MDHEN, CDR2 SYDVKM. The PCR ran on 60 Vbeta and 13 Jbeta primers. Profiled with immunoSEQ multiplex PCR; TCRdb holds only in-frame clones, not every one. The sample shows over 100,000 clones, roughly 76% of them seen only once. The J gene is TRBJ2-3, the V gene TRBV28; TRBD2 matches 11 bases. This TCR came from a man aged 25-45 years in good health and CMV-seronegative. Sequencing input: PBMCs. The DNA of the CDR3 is TGTGCCACCAATAGCGGGGGGGCTACAGATACGCAGTATTTT. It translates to CATNSGGATDTQYF.